This T cell receptor (beta chain) was documented in a study of T cells in Graves' hyperthyroidism and ophthalmopathy. Germline-derived CDR1 and CDR2 are DFQATT and SNEGSKA (reference sequence). V was pared by 0 bases and J by 8 bases, with 13 bases between. The CDR3 has 13 residues. TCR beta CDR3 sequences were amplified from RNA transcripts. Using the HTBI primer set, a first-round RT-PCR was run on the TCR CDR3. One entry per CDR3 protein results from TCRdb running MiXCR on the multiplex PCR reads. The table lists about 640,000 distinct CDR3 sequences, around 20% of them singletons. Study conclusions and caveats: Ophthalmopathy onset followed model prediction by a median approximately 6.2 months.

Fresh peripheral blood, roughly 10 ml, was the source of the PBMCs. There are many counts of this clonotype. The antigen is unknown. The sequence derives from a man aged 25 to 45 with Graves' ophthalmopathy. This chain uses TRBV20-1 with TRBJ1-2; D is possibly TRBD1 (5 bases). The sequencing input was blood. The CDR3 region has the DNA TGCAGTGCTAGAGATGAGGCAGGGAACGGCTACACCTTC. Its translation: CSARDEAGNGYTF.